This T cell receptor (beta chain) emerged from a study of cytomegalovirus exposure and HLA in healthy donors (TCRdb year 2017). At the level of the whole study: An earlier analysis of more than 550 of the donors reported 250 to 350 Gb of sequence data and approximately 120 million unique TCR beta sequences obtained from around 170 million T cells. To predict cytomegalovirus infection status, the study combined high-throughput TCR immunosequencing, statistical association of individual TCRs with disease status, and machine learning. The study used immunosequencing to profile the T cell repertoires of approximately 690 subjects and linked those repertoires to cytomegalovirus serostatus. Of the roughly 400 genotyped donors, approximately 83% fell in the genetic ancestry cluster associated with self-reported Caucasian donors. Typing coverage differed by locus: A, B, C, DRB1 and DQB1 were typed in roughly 629-630 donors, DQA1 in roughly 510, DPA1 in around 600, and DPB1 in 400 to 480. Rather than drawing on any new phenotypic data, the later analysis identified candidate immune exposures from TCR beta sequences and the way those sequences occurred across donors. The study aimed to test whether signatures of past pathogen exposure could be identified by cataloging public T cell receptors. Donor age, sex, ethnicity and CMV serostatus were collected together with the repertoire data. In a later genetic analysis, genome-wide SNP genotypes for about 65% of the roughly 670 donors were used, and that subset was treated as a discovery cohort. A later analysis re-analyzed previously published TCR beta repertoires from 500 to 700 donors and added high-resolution HLA genotyping to study TCR occurrence patterns. Among about 390 genotyped donors of the cohort, an average of about 240,000 unique TCR beta nucleotide sequences were sequenced per donor, roughly a sixth of them non-productive. Every discovery cohort repertoire had been produced on one sequencing platform. An early release covering over 500 HLA-typed donors comprised about 290 gigabases of sequencing data and around 80 million unique TCR sequences. HLA typing covered class I and class II loci at four-digit resolution. Along with the approximately 670-subject first cohort, a separate validation cohort of about 110 different subjects was used. Because of strong linkage in the cohort, roughly five DR-DQ haplotypes were treated as single units for association and clustering. An earlier analysis of fewer than 700 of the donors applied high-throughput TCR beta sequencing to assess whether each TCR beta V gene segment acted as functional or pseudogenic. Here is what the overall study found, with its caveats: For the cohort, immune exposure information was limited to CMV serostatus. Some IMGT-functional V segments, including TRBV6-2 and TRBV6-3, could not be distinguished by the 87-base-pair reads and were therefore excluded. The authors suggested that the approach could potentially be extended to other disease states and immunological phenotypes. At a false discovery rate of 0.05, a later analysis linked 16,000 or so TCR beta sequences to specific HLA alleles. A further reported finding was that TCR beta sequences accurately predicted the HLA-A and HLA-B alleles for most subjects in the first cohort. Most TCR sequences were observed very rarely across donors, whereas some public TCRs were present in many individuals. In vitro tests confirmed that a few of the cytomegalovirus-associated TCR beta chains recognize cytomegalovirus antigens. Because HLA typing was missing for some donors at each locus, association tests included only the typed subset. A later analysis found that most CMV-associated TCR beta chains appeared HLA-restricted, with HLA associations seemingly driven largely by CMV exposure. The earlier analysis of approximately 590 of the donors excluded 15 to 20 rarely observed V segments, including chromosome 9 orphons, because counts were too low. Presence/absence analyses assumed roughly uniform sequencing depth across donors, an assumption that may not hold. In the study, about 150 TCR beta chains were listed as associated with cytomegalovirus. In an earlier analysis of fewer than 700 of the donors, most TCR beta V segments appeared in productive rearrangements about 87% or about 30% of the time, broadly matching IMGT annotations. A cluster of highly shared sequence variants was judged likely to be a technical artifact of the sequencing pipeline. An association between a missense DCLRE1C variant and V-gene and J-gene trimming of TCR beta chains was found in a later genetic analysis and replicated in an independent cohort. In a later analysis, TCR association rates were found to vary across HLA loci, with the most associated TCRs seen for DRB1 alleles and the fewest for HLA-C alleles. In both the original and validation cohorts, the classifier was reported to diagnose cytomegalovirus status with high specificity and sensitivity. Correlated functional status among segregating V segments might be attributable to linkage disequilibrium, but an unknown experimental factor could not be ruled out. Only TCR beta chains were sequenced in this cohort, and the absence of alpha or paired-chain data limited detectable features. A later analysis reported that several top co-occurrence clusters appeared linked to parvovirus B19, influenza, CMV and Epstein-Barr virus. When HLA alleles, especially DR and DQ, strongly co-occurred, TCR associations were difficult to assign to individual alleles. Compared with the approximately 670-donor mean, donors in an Asian-associated ancestry cluster had fewer N-insertions in productive TCRs, according to a later genetic analysis. In a later analysis, HLA-associated TCR beta chains were found to be more clonally expanded and to have lower generation probabilities than equally common non-associated chains.

Preparation of the library involved the immunoSEQ multiplex PCR assay. For the multiplex PCR, a mixture combining 60 forward primers for TCR Vbeta segments and 13 reverse primers for TCR Jbeta segments was used. The CDR3 region of rearranged TCR beta genes was amplified from genomic DNA by a multiplex PCR assay. On the Illumina HiSeq System, the amplified TCR beta libraries were sequenced as 87-base-pair reads. As for the original processing: A later analysis tallied roughly 80 million unique TCR beta chains across the 550 to 850 repertoires, and some 10 million of those chains were shared by two or more donors. A nearest-neighbor algorithm error-corrected the raw reads and collapsed the reads into unique sequences, merging closely related sequences to remove PCR and sequencing errors. CDR3 sequences were aligned to IMGT reference sequences to assign V, D and J gene segments. Each retained sequence needed at least a six-nucleotide match to both a V gene segment and a J gene segment. A rearrangement counted as productive if the CDR3 had no stop codons and remained in frame with V and J, and every other rearrangement counted as non-productive. CDR3 was defined by IMGT convention, running from the second conserved V-encoded cysteine to the conserved J-encoded phenylalanine. The earlier analysis of around 640 of the donors excluded sequences that lacked an unambiguous match to a single V gene segment. An earlier analysis of fewer than 750 of the donors classified V segments as functional when productive rearrangements were above 56.7% and as segregating when the standard deviation between donors was above 5%. A statistical classification framework was built for diagnosing cytomegalovirus status from the catalog of TCR beta chain sequences. In a later analysis, TCR nucleotide sequences were compared against IMGT/GENE-DB human TR gene sequences so that V and J genes could be assigned. A later analysis assigned CDR3 sequences and most-parsimonious VDJ recombination scenarios with the TCRdist pipeline. In a later analysis, each TCR beta chain was defined by its CDR3 amino acid sequence together with its V-gene family, and reads lacking a unique V-gene family were excluded. As a way to deal with suspected cross-contamination and a sequencing artifact, a later analysis dropped under 600 nucleotide sequences that were highly shared and had low generation probability. In a later analysis, a clonal expansion index for each public chain was calculated from normalized within-repertoire ranks of inferred template counts. In a later analysis, generation probabilities were computed using a VDJ recombination model fitted to out-of-frame rearrangements, and the results were checked against IGoR. In a later analysis, hypergeometric tests were used to score TCR-TCR, TCR-HLA and TCR-CMV co-occurrence, with a repertoire-size bias correction applied to TCR pairs. False discovery rates were estimated in a later analysis by permuting HLA or CMV assignments 20 times. In a later analysis, co-occurring TCRs were grouped using DBSCAN, with TCRdist sequence similarity added in when clustering inside HLA-allele-positive subsets. For co-occurrence clustering, repertoires with fewer than 30,000 or more than 120,000 public chains were excluded, along with five or six repertoires with anomalous nucleotide sharing. The table comes from immuneACCESS by way of TCRdb, which keeps in-frame sequences with V and J called. Part of the clones is missing from these tables; in studies checked, under half for an unresolved V gene and the rest for unknown reasons. The V and J calls and clone size are taken from that table; D and trimming were inferred from the DNA. For this sample there are 95,000 to 100,000 clones; about 74% appear just once. 1.5% to 2% of the sample belongs to the ten largest clones.

The V end gives up 6 bases and the J end 4 bases, leaving 8 bases in the junction not matched to a gene. The germline V gene provides CDR1 MNHEY and CDR2 SVGAGI. Taken from cysteine to phenylalanine, the CDR3 has 15 residues. Just CDR3 DNA is preserved here, 45 bases in frame from base 1. The cohort consisted of 666 healthy bone marrow donors. At the time of sampling, every cohort member was nominally healthy, though immune exposures that went unrecorded were likely present. The donor was CMV seronegative and belonged to the group of 320 or so seronegative cohort members. A peripheral blood sample was provided by each donor, and peripheral blood mononuclear cells were used for TCR beta sequencing. Genomic DNA was extracted from the blood cell samples with the Qiagen DNeasy Blood Extraction Kit. About this clone: Its target antigen remains unknown. Per-base qualities were not stored, and no clone one base away is much larger.

The chain employs TRBV6-5 and TRBJ2-7; 11 bases in between match TRBD2. The sample was PBMCs. This clonotype was obtained from a male donor in good health and CMV-seronegative. The CDR3 region has the sequence CASRPAGTSGYEQYF. The sequence in DNA is TGTGCCAGCAGGCCGGCCGGGACTAGCGGATACGAGCAGTACTTC.